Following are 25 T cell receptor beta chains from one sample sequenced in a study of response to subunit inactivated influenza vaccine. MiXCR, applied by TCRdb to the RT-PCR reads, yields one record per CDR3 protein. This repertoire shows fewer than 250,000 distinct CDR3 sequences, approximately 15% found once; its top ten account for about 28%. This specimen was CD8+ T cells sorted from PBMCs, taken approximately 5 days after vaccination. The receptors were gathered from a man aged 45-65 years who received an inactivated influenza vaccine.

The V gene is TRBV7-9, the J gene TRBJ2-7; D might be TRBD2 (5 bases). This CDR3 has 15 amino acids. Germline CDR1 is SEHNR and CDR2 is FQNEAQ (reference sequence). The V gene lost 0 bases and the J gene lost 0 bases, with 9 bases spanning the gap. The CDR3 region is CASSLAMGVSYEQYF. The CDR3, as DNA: TGTGCCAGCAGCTTAGCGATGGGAGTCTCCTACGAGCAGTACTTC.

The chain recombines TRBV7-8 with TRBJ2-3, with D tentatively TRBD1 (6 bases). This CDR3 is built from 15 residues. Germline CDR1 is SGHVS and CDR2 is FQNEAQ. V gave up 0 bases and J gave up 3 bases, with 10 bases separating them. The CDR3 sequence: CASSLAVQGTDTQYF. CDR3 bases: TGTGCCAGCAGCTTAGCCGTACAGGGAACAGATACGCAGTATTTT.

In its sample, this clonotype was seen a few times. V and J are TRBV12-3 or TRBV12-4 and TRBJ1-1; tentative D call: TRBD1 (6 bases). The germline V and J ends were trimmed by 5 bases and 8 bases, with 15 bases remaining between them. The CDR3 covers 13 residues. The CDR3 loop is CASSLVTGREAFF. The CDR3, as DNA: TGTGCCAGCAGTCTCGTGACAGGCCGCGAAGCTTTCTTT.

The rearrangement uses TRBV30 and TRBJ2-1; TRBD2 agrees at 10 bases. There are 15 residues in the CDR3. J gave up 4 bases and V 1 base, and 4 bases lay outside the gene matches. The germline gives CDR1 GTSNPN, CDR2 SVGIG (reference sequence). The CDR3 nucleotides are TGTGCCTGGAGTGGGGGTAGCGGGAGGTACAATGAGCAGTTCTTC. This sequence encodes CAWSGGSGRYNEQFF.

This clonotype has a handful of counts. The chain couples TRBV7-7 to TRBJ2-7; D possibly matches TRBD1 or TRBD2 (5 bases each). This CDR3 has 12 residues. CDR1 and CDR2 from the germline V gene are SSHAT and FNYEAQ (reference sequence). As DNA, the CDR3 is TGTGCGTTACGGGGCCCAACGACCGAGCAGTACTTC. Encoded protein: CALRGPTTEQYF.

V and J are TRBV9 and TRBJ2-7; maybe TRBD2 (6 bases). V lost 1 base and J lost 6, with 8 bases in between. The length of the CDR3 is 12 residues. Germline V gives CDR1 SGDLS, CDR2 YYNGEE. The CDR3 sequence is CASSVRGGEQYF. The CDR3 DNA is TGTGCCAGCAGCGTACGGGGAGGCGAGCAGTACTTC.

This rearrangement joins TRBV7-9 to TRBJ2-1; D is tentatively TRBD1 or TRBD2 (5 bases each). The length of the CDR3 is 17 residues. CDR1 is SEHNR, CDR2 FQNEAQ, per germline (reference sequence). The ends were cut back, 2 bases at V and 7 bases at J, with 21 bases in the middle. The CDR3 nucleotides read TGTGCCAGCAGCTTATTCATGTGGGCTGAGGGGATTAATGAGCAGTTCTTC. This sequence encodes CASSLFMWAEGINEQFF.

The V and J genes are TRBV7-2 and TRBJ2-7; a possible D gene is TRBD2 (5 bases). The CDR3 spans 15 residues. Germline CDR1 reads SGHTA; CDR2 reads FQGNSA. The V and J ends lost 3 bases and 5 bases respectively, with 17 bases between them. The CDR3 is CASSFPGENLNEQYF. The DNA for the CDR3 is TGTGCCAGCAGCTTTCCCGGGGAAAACCTGAACGAGCAGTACTTC.

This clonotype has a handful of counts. The CDR3: CASTPPRVVAYNEQFF. In DNA form, the CDR3 reads TGTGCCAGCACCCCCCCCCGGGTCGTAGCCTACAATGAGCAGTTCTTC. J is TRBJ2-1 and V is TRBV6-2 or TRBV6-3, with D uncertain. The germline V gene has CDR1 MNHEY and CDR2 SVGEGT. V lost 7 bases and J 2 bases, leaving 18 bases between the germline ends. The CDR3 has 16 residues.

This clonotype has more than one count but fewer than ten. In nucleotides, the CDR3 is TGTGCCAGCAGTGGAGACAGGGCTTATGAGCAGTTCTTC. Translating gives CASSGDRAYEQFF. This sequence joins TRBV2 and TRBJ2-1, with 7 bases lining up with TRBD1. The CDR3 extends over 13 amino acids. V gave up 4 bases and J gave up 8 bases; unmatched junction bases: 5. Germline assignment: CDR1 SNHLY and CDR2 FYNNEI.

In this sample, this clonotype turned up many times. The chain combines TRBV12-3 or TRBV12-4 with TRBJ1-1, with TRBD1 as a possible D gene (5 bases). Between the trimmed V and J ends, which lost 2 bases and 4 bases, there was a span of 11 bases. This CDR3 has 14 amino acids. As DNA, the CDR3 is TGTGCCAGCAGTTTAAACTCTGGGGCCACTGAAGCTTTCTTT. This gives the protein CASSLNSGATEAFF.

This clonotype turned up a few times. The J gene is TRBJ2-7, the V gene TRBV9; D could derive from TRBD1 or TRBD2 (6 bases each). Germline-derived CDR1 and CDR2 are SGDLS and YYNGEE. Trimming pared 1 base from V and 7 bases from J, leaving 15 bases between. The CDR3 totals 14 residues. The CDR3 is CASSVRGLGGEQYF. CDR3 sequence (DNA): TGTGCCAGCAGCGTAAGAGGCCTAGGGGGGGAGCAGTACTTC.

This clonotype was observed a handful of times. For the CDR3, the DNA is TGCGCCAGCAGAACCCCATCCGGGACTAGCTCCTACAATGAGCAGTTCTTC. It yields the protein CASRTPSGTSSYNEQFF. The gene calls are TRBV5-1 and TRBJ2-1; 8 bases map to TRBD2. Germline assignment: CDR1 SGHRS and CDR2 YFSETQ. The CDR3 totals 17 residues. V lost 5 bases and J lost 0; bases outside the gene matches: 10.

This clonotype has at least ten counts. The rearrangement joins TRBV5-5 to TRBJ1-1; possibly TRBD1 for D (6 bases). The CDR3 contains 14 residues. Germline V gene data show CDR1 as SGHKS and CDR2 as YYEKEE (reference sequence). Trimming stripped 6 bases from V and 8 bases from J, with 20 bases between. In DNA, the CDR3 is TGTGCCAGCATCTGGGGGCCTTCCTGGTACGAAGCTTTCTTT. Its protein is CASIWGPSWYEAFF.

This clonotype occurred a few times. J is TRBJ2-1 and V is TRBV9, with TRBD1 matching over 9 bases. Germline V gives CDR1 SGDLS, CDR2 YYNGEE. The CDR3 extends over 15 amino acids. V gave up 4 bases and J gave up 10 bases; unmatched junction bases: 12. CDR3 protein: CASSSGTGPNDEQFF. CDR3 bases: TGTGCCAGCAGCTCCGGGACAGGGCCCAATGACGAGCAGTTCTTC.

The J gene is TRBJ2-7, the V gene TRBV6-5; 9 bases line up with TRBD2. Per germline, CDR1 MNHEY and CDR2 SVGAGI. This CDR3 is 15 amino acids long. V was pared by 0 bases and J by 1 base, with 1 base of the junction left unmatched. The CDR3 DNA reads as TGTGCCAGCAGTTACTCGAGCGGGAGGTCCTACGAGCAGTACTTC. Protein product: CASSYSSGRSYEQYF.

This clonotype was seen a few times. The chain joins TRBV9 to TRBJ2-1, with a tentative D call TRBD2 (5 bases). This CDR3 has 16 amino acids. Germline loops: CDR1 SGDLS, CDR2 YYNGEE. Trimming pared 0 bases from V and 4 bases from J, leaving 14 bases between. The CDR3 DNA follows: TGTGCCAGCAGCGTAGGGGCTAGCCGGATTTACAATGAGCAGTTCTTC. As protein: CASSVGASRIYNEQFF.

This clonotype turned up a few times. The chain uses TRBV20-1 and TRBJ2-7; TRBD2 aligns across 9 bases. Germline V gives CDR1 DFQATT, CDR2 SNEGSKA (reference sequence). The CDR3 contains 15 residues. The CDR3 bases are TGCAGCATTACTAAGGGGACTAGCTCAACCTACGAGCAGTACTTC. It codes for CSITKGTSSTYEQYF.

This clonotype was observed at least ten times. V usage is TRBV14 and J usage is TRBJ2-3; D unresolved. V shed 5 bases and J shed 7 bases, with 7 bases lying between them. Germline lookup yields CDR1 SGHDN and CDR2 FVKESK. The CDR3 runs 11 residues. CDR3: CASSFRNTQYF. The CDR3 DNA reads TGTGCCAGCAGCTTTCGGAATACGCAGTATTTT.

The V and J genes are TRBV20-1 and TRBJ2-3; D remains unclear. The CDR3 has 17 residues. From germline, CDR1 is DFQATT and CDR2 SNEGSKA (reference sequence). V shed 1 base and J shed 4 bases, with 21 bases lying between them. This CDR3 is CSARASGILVPSDTQYF. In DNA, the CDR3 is TGCAGTGCTAGAGCGTCGGGTATTCTAGTCCCGTCAGATACGCAGTATTTT.

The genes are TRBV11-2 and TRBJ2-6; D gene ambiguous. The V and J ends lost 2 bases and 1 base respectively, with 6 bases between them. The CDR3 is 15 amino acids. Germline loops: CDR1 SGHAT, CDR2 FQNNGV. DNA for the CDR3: TGTGCCAGCAGCTTATATTATTCTGGGGCCAACGTCCTGACTTTC. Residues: CASSLYYSGANVLTF.

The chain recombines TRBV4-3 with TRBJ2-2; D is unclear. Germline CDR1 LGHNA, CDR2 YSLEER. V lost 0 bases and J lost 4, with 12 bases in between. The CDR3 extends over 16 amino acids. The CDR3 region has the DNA TGCGCCAGCAGCCAAGAAGGCAGGAGTACCACCGGGGAGCTGTTTTTT. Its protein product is CASSQEGRSTTGELFF.

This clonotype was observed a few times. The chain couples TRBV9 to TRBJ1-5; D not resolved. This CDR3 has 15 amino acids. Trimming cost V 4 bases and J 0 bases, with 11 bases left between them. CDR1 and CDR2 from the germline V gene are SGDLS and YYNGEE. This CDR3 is CASSSSGNSNQPQHF. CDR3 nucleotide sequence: TGTGCCAGCAGCTCGTCGGGGAATAGCAATCAGCCCCAGCATTTT.

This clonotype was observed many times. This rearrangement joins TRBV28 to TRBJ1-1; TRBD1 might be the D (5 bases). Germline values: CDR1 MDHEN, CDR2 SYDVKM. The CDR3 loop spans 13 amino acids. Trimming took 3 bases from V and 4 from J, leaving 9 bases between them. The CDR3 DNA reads TGTGCCAGCAGTTTGTTGGGGGGCACTGAAGCTTTCTTT. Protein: CASSLLGGTEAFF. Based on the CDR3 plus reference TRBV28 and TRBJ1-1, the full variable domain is DVKVTQSSRYLVKRTGEKVFLECVQDMDHENMFWYRQDPGLGLRLIYFSYDVKMKEKGDIPEGYSVSREKKERFSLILESASTNQTSMYLCASSLLGGTEAFFGQGTRLTVV.

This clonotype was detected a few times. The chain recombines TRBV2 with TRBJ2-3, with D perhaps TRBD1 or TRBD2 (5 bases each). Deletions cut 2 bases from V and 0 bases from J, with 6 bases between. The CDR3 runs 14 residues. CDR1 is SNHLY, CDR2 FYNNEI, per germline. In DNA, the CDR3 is TGTGCCAGCAGTGAATGGGGGAGCACAGATACGCAGTATTTT. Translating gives CASSEWGSTDTQYF.